The sample holds one count of the clone carrying this TCR beta chain. Original processing methods: Reference gene primer amplification yielded estimated nucleated cell counts. This table comes from immunoSEQ multiplex PCR, and its TCRdb copy is limited to in-frame clones, with some not included. V and J calls and clone size are given by that table; D and trimming were obtained from the DNA. The table includes roughly 92,000 clones, 86% detected once. The sample originates from a study of blood T cell repertoires in COVID-19. At the level of the study: The United States, Italy and Spain were the sources of the acute and convalescent COVID-19 samples.

V lost 8 bases to trimming and J lost 3 bases, with 17 bases between them. The CDR3 runs 14 residues. Germline V CDR1 and CDR2: MGHRA, YSYEKL. Sequenced: peripheral blood. The receptor was derived from a man aged 50 or older with acute or convalescent COVID-19. The chain employs TRBV4-1 and TRBJ2-7; D possibly corresponds to TRBD1 (6 bases). CDR3 amino acids: CASGRGDTVYEQYF. DNA of the CDR3: TGCGCCAGCGGGAGAGGGGACACCGTCTACGAGCAGTACTTC.